This T cell receptor (beta chain) comes out of a study of cytomegalovirus exposure and HLA in healthy donors (dated by TCRdb to about 2017). Looking at the study overall: A later analysis indicated that the 120 validation repertoires were generated on the platform also employed for the 700 or so repertoires of the first cohort. The study aimed to test whether cataloging public T cell receptors could reveal signatures of past pathogen exposure. Along with the roughly 700-subject first cohort, a separate validation cohort of about 110 different subjects was used. High-throughput TCR immunosequencing, statistical association of individual TCRs with disease status, and machine learning were combined to predict cytomegalovirus infection status. What the work shows at the level of the full study, not this receptor alone: The authors suggested that the approach could potentially be generalized to other disease states and immunological phenotypes. The validation cohort had no HLA typing available for a later analysis, so co-occurrence within that cohort was assessed over all 120 or so repertoires. Subsequent analysis determined that TCRs grouped into clusters in the first cohort also showed a tendency toward co-occurrence across the 130 or so validation repertoires, and approximately 93% of cluster scores exceeded 0. Cytomegalovirus status was reported to be diagnosed by the classifier with high specificity and sensitivity in both the original and validation cohorts. Most TCR sequences were seen in very few donors, while some public TCRs were found in many individuals. In vitro tests confirmed that a few of the cytomegalovirus-associated TCR beta chains recognize cytomegalovirus antigens. The study gave a list of 150 to 200 TCR beta chains associated with cytomegalovirus.

Remarks on this clone: Its antigen has not been determined. There are no base qualities to consult, and no much larger clone falls within one base.

The V end gives up 4 bases and the J end 7 bases, leaving 12 bases in the junction not matched to a gene. Measured from the cysteine to the phenylalanine, the CDR3 is 15 residues long. Only CDR3 DNA is held: 45 bases, read in frame from base 1. The germline V gene (reference sequence) specifies GTSNPN as CDR1 and SVGIG as CDR2. Separate from the roughly 650-subject first cohort, the validation cohort of over 90 subjects was the group to which the donors belonged. The library was generated by the immunoSEQ multiplex PCR assay. Regarding the original processing steps: A statistical classification framework was developed to diagnose cytomegalovirus status using the catalog of TCR beta chain sequences. TCRdb provides this immuneACCESS table in a form limited to in-frame rearrangements. Some clones are lacking; in checked studies, under half of them reflect an unresolved V gene, and why the rest are absent is not known. V, J and clone size are taken as reported in that table, and D and trimming were inferred from the DNA itself. The table for this sample lists around 160,000 clones; around 82% of them were counted only once. Roughly a tenth of the sample is taken by the ten largest.

The clonotype originates from a man younger than 45 in good health and CMV-seropositive. Here the chain combines TRBV30 and TRBJ1-4, and TRBD1 aligns with 7 junction nucleotides. What was sequenced was PBMCs. The nucleotide sequence reads TGTGCCTGGACCCCCCTGACAGGGCGGGGTGAAAAACTGTTTTTT. This yields the protein CAWTPLTGRGEKLFF.